These 3 T cell receptor beta chains were all obtained from the same sample, sequenced in a study of blood T cell repertoires in COVID-19 (dated by TCRdb to the early 2020s). The method behind the library was the immunoSEQ multiplex PCR assay. TCRdb mirrors the immuneACCESS table, restricted to in-frame sequences. Some clones are absent from its copies; in checked studies, under half trace to an unresolved V gene, and the reason for the others is unknown. In this sample the table shows about 320,000 clones, roughly nine tenths of which occur a single time. The ten largest make up approximately 5.4% of the sample. Material: PBMCs or T cells enriched from blood (not recorded which). The receptors stem from a woman in her 30s who had recovered from COVID-19.

This clone has only one observation. In DNA, the CDR3 is TGCGCCAGCAGCCAAAATAGCGGGGGAGGTTACGAGCAGTACTTC. It encodes CASSQNSGGGYEQYF. The chain couples TRBV4-1 to TRBJ2-7; 9 bases agree with TRBD2. This CDR3 has 15 residues. CDR1 is MGHRA, CDR2 YSYEKL, per germline. V was clipped by 2 bases and J by 4 bases; unmatched bases: 6.

The CDR3 here is CAISGKPPGLEGYTF. CDR3 DNA sequence: TGTGCCATCAGTGGGAAACCCCCGGGTTTAGAGGGCTACACCTTC. The chain combines TRBV10-3 with TRBJ1-2; D not certain. V was cut by 4 bases and J by 8 bases, with 20 bases left in between. Germline loops: CDR1 ENHRY, CDR2 SYGVKD. The CDR3 is made up of 15 amino acids.

The rearrangement joins TRBV19 to TRBJ1-1, with D possibly matching TRBD1 (5 bases). V lost 5 bases and J 7 bases, leaving 17 bases between the germline ends. Germline values: CDR1 LNHDA, CDR2 SQIVND (reference sequence). There are 14 residues in the CDR3. CDR3 region: CASSQTALAGEAFF. The CDR3 DNA reads as TGTGCCAGTAGTCAGACAGCTTTGGCCGGTGAAGCTTTCTTT.